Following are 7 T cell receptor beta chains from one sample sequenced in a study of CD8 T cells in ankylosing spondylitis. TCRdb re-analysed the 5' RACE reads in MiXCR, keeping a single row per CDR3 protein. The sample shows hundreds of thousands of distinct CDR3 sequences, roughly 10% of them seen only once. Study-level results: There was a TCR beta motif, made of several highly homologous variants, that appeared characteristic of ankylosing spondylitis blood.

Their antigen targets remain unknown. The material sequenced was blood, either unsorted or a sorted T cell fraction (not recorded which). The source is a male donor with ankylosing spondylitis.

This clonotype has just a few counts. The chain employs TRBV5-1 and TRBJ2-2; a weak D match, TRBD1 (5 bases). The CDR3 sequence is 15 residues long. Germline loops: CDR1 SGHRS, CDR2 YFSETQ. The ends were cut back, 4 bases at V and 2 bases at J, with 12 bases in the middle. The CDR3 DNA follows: TGCGCCAGCAGCCGAACGACAGCTAACACCGGGGAGCTGTTTTTT. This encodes CASSRTTANTGELFF.

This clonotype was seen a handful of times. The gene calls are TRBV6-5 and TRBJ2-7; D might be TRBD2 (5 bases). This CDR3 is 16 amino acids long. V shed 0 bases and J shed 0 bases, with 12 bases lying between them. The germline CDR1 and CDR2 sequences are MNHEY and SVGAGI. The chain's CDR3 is CASSYSPGGRSYEQYF. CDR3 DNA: TGTGCCAGCAGTTACTCCCCAGGCGGGCGCTCCTACGAGCAGTACTTC.

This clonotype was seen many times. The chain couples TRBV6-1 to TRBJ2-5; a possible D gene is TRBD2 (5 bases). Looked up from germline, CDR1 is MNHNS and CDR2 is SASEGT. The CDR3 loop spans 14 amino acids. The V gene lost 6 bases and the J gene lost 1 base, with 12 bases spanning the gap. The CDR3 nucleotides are TGTGCCAGCAGGGACGGCGGGCGCCAAGAGACCCAGTACTTC. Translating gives CASRDGGRQETQYF.

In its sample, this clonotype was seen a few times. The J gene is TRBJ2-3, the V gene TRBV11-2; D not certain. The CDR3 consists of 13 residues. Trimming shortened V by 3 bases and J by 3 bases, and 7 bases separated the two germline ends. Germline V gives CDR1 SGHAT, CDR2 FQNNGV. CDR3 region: CASSFYRTDTQYF. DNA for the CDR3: TGTGCCAGCAGCTTTTACCGAACAGATACGCAGTATTTT.

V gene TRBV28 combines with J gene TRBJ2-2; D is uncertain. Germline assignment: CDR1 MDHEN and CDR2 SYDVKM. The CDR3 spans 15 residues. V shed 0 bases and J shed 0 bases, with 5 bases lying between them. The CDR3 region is CASSLWGPNTGELFF. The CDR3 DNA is TGTGCCAGCAGTTTATGGGGCCCGAACACCGGGGAGCTGTTTTTT.

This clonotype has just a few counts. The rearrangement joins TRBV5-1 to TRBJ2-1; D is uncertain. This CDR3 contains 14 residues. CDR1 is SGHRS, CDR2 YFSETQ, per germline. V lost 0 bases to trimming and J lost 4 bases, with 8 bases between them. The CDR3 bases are TGCGCCAGCAGCTTGGAGGCGTTATACAATGAGCAGTTCTTC. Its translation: CASSLEALYNEQFF.

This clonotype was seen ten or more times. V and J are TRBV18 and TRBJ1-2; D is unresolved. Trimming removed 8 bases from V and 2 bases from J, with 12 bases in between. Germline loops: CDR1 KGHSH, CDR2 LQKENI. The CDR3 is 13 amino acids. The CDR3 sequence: CASSLPPNYGYTF. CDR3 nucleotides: TGTGCCAGCAGCCTACCACCGAACTATGGCTACACCTTC.